The next 16 T cell receptor beta chains were all read from a single sample in a study of PD-L1 blockade in urothelial cancer. Only in-frame clones appear in the TCRdb table, and some are missing; sequencing was by immunoSEQ multiplex PCR. This sample has tens of thousands of clones, with just over 85% found just once. Sequencing used PBMCs, obtained around atezolizumab (anti-PD-L1) treatment. Receptor source: a man between 50 and 59 years old with urothelial cancer.

This rearrangement joins TRBV19 to TRBJ1-5; tentative D call: TRBD1 (6 bases). Germline assignment: CDR1 LNHDA and CDR2 SQIVND (reference sequence). The CDR3 is 13 amino acids. Trimming took 5 bases from V and 11 from J, leaving 16 bases between them. CDR3 nucleotide sequence: TGTGCCAGTAGTTGGACAGAGAGGGGAGCCCAGCATTTT. Amino acid sequence: CASSWTERGAQHF.

The CDR3 region has the DNA TGTGCCAGCAGCTTCACTAGCGGGGGGGGTACAGATACGCAGTATTTT. Amino acid sequence: CASSFTSGGGTDTQYF. The rearrangement links TRBV7-9 to TRBJ2-3, with 13 bases identical to TRBD2. The J segment lost 3 bases and the V segment lost 3 bases, leaving 3 bases of the junction unmatched. This CDR3 spans 16 amino acids. Germline V gene lookup returns CDR1 SEHNR and CDR2 FQNEAQ (reference sequence).

This chain links TRBV5-1 with TRBJ1-1; the D gene is possibly TRBD1 (5 bases). Germline V CDR1 and CDR2: SGHRS, YFSETQ. Trimming pared 4 bases from V and 1 base from J, leaving 14 bases between. The CDR3 has 15 amino acids. The CDR3 region has the DNA TGCGCCAGCAGCGCAGGGCGGCCTAGGAACACTGAAGCTTTCTTT. This sequence encodes CASSAGRPRNTEAFF.

The rearrangement uses TRBV5-1 and TRBJ1-4; tentatively, D is TRBD1 (5 bases). The CDR3 contains 19 residues. The germline V gene encodes CDR1 SGHRS and CDR2 YFSETQ. The V end lost 4 bases, the J end lost 6 bases, and 28 bases lay between the germline ends. CDR3 sequence (DNA): TGCGCCAGCAGCCGGGGGGACGGGGCGAGGCGCCGGTGGGATGAAAAACTGTTTTTT. The encoded protein is CASSRGDGARRRWDEKLFF.

The J gene is TRBJ2-2, the V gene TRBV2, with a weak D call TRBD1 (6 bases). V was cut by 8 bases and J by 8 bases, with 18 bases left in between. This CDR3 is built from 14 residues. Germline V gene data show CDR1 as SNHLY and CDR2 as FYNNEI. In DNA, the CDR3 is TGTGCCAGCTTAACAACAGGGTCTGCGGGGGAGCTGTTTTTT. Encoded protein: CASLTTGSAGELFF.

The chain employs TRBV12-5 and TRBJ2-7; 7 bases are a match to TRBD1. V lost 6 bases and J lost 1; bases outside the gene matches: 9. The CDR3 is 15 amino acids. Germline V gene data show CDR1 as LGHNT and CDR2 as FRNRAP. CDR3 in amino acids: CASGPPQTGSYEQYF. The CDR3 DNA reads as TGTGCTAGTGGACCCCCCCAGACAGGGTCCTACGAGCAGTACTTC.

V is TRBV28 and J is TRBJ1-5, with D possibly being TRBD1 (5 bases). Germline V gives CDR1 MDHEN, CDR2 SYDVKM. The V and J ends lost 1 base and 0 bases respectively, with 7 bases between them. This CDR3 is built from 15 residues. This CDR3 is CASSLLGGSNQPQHF. The CDR3 DNA follows: TGTGCCAGCAGTTTATTGGGGGGTAGCAATCAGCCCCAGCATTTT. The whole variable domain, filled in from reference TRBV28 and TRBJ1-5, reads DVKVTQSSRYLVKRTGEKVFLECVQDMDHENMFWYRQDPGLGLRLIYFSYDVKMKEKGDIPEGYSVSREKKERFSLILESASTNQTSMYLCASSLLGGSNQPQHFGDGTRLSIL.

V is TRBV6-5 and J is TRBJ1-2, with D possibly matching TRBD1 (5 bases). Between the trimmed V and J ends, which lost 6 bases and 3 bases, there was a span of 17 bases. The CDR3 is made up of 15 amino acids. From germline, CDR1 is MNHEY and CDR2 SVGAGI. The CDR3 region has the DNA TGTGCCAGCAGCTTCATTCAGGGTACTGACTATGGCTACACCTTC. This encodes CASSFIQGTDYGYTF.

This chain joins TRBV29-1 and TRBJ1-3, with unresolved D. The CDR3 covers 14 residues. From germline, CDR1 is SQVTM and CDR2 ANQGSEA. V was cut by 6 bases and J by 0 bases, with 12 bases left in between. CDR3 DNA: TGCAGCGTCGGAGGGCCCGACTCTGGAAACACCATATATTTT. Translation gives CSVGGPDSGNTIYF.

Here the CDR3 reads CASGRLSYEQYF. DNA of the CDR3: TGTGCCAGCGGCAGGCTCTCCTACGAGCAGTACTTC. The chain couples TRBV27 to TRBJ2-7; no firm D call. Per germline, CDR1 MNHEY and CDR2 SMNVEV (reference sequence). V was clipped by 8 bases and J by 0 bases, with 8 bases between them. The CDR3 sequence is 12 residues long.

The rearrangement joins TRBV7-8 to TRBJ2-5; possibly TRBD2 for D (5 bases). Germline V gene data show CDR1 as SGHVS and CDR2 as FQNEAQ. The CDR3 covers 15 residues. V shed 1 base and J shed 5 bases, with 14 bases lying between them. This CDR3 is CASSLDVGSGETQYF. CDR3 nucleotide sequence: TGTGCCAGCAGCTTAGATGTGGGTTCGGGGGAGACCCAGTACTTC.

This clone appeared once. The V call is TRBV6-5, the J call TRBJ2-7; the D gene is possibly TRBD1 (6 bases). The V gene lost 8 bases and the J gene lost 4 bases, with 9 bases spanning the gap. CDR3 size: 11 residues. Germline lookup yields CDR1 MNHEY and CDR2 SVGAGI. CDR3 in DNA: TGTGCCAGCGAAGGGGGTTACGAGCAGTACTTC. Translation gives CASEGGYEQYF.

About this clone itself: Because the CDR3's place on the DNA is in doubt, the DNA is left out and the CDR3 is given as listed by TCRdb. V gene TRBV6-5 combines with J gene TRBJ2-1; the table's D call TRBD1 went unverified against the DNA. The CDR3 length is 11 residues, termini included. Germline loops: CDR1 MNHEY, CDR2 SVGAGI. The CDR3 reads CASGFGQGTFF.

This clone was seen a few times. The CDR3 bases are TGTGCCAGTAGTACACCCCCGGAGGAAAGGCAGTTCTTC. Translation: CASSTPPEERQFF. The chain couples TRBV19 to TRBJ2-1; a weak D match, TRBD2 (5 bases). The CDR3 length is 13 residues. Trimming removed 4 bases from V and 12 bases from J, with 16 bases in between. Germline V gene lookup returns CDR1 LNHDA and CDR2 SQIVND (reference sequence).

The rearrangement links TRBV2 to TRBJ1-2; maybe TRBD1 (6 bases). Germline assignment: CDR1 SNHLY and CDR2 FYNNEI. V lost 6 bases to trimming and J lost 4 bases, with 12 bases between them. The CDR3 contains 13 residues. The CDR3 spells CASSETGIYGYTF. The CDR3 coding sequence is TGTGCCAGCAGCGAAACAGGGATCTATGGCTACACCTTC.

CDR3 amino acids: CASSFRDRGFPGELFF. CDR3 nucleotide sequence: TGTGCCAGCAGCTTCCGGGACAGGGGTTTCCCCGGGGAGCTGTTTTTT. The chain carries TRBV11-1 and TRBJ2-2; 10 bases align to TRBD1. The CDR3 consists of 16 residues. V gave up 3 bases and J gave up 6 bases; unmatched junction bases: 7. CDR1 is SGHAT and CDR2 is FQDESV in the germline V gene (reference sequence).